These T cell receptor beta chains were read from a single sample in a study of T cell responses to AZD1222 COVID-19 vaccine. Clones were read by immunoSEQ multiplex PCR, and TCRdb kept only the in-frame ones, dropping some. The sample lists roughly 70,000 clones, over 70% occurring once. Specimen: peripheral blood, collected 28 days after the second AZD1222 dose. The source is an adult who received the AZD1222 COVID-19 vaccine. Each CDR3 is given with its conserved first and last residue. A D gene is named only where the DNA matches it firmly. The listing skips clone size in some rows; elsewhere it reads once, few, many or a size class.

V gene,clone size,D gene,J gene,CDR3 DNA,CDR3 protein
TRBV19,once,TRBD1,TRBJ1-5,TGTGCCAGTAGCCACCGGACAGGGGGCAATCAGCCCCAGCATTTT,CASSHRTGGNQPQHF
TRBV18,.,.,TRBJ1-5,TGTGCCAGCTCACCCGGTAGCAATCAGCCCCAGCATTTT,CASSPGSNQPQHF
TRBV6-5,.,.,TRBJ1-1,TGTGCCAGCAGGCCAGGGGACAAGAACACTGAAGCTTTCTTT,CASRPGDKNTEAFF
TRBV6-2/TRBV6-3,.,TRBD2,TRBJ2-3,TGTGCCAGCACTTATAGACTAGCGGGAAGCACAGATACGCAGTATTTT,CASTYRLAGSTDTQYF
TRBV2,once,TRBD2,TRBJ2-1,TGTGCCTCTCGGGGGGACTCGTTAGGAGAGCAGTTCTTC,CASRGDSLGEQFF
TRBV10-1,.,TRBD2,TRBJ2-5,TGCGCCAGCAGTGAGTCGGGCGGGGGAGAGACCCAGTACTTC,CASSESGGGETQYF
TRBV11-1,.,.,TRBJ1-2,TGTGCCAGCAGCTTAGTCCAGGGAGGAGGCTACACCTTC,CASSLVQGGGYTF
TRBV4-1,.,.,TRBJ1-2,TGCGCCAGCAGCCAAGGTGGGGGGGATGGCTACACCTTC,CASSQGGGDGYTF
TRBV7-8,.,.,TRBJ2-7,TGTGCCAGCAGCTTAGAGGCGGGGAGCAGTTACGAGCAGTACTTC,CASSLEAGSSYEQYF
TRBV19,.,.,TRBJ1-1,TGTGCCAGTAGTGCACGCCGGGACCTCACTCAGAAAAACACTGAAGCTTTCTTT,CASSARRDLTQKNTEAFF
TRBV27,.,.,TRBJ1-1,TGTGCCAGCAGTCCCCCGGGGGCCCCGATGAACACTGAAGCTTTCTTT,CASSPPGAPMNTEAFF
TRBV7-2,.,.,TRBJ2-2,TGTGCCAGCGGCTTTAACACCGGGGAGCTGTTTTTT,CASGFNTGELFF
TRBV30,.,.,TRBJ2-7,TGTGCCTGGACGGAAAACCTTTCCTACGAGCAGTACTTC,CAWTENLSYEQYF
TRBV4-1,once,.,TRBJ1-1,TGCGCCAGCAGCGACAGAACAGGGTACACTGAAGCTTTCTTT,CASSDRTGYTEAFF
TRBV19,.,TRBD1,TRBJ1-5,TGTGCCAGTAGTATAGGGGACAGGGGTTTTCAGCCCCAGCATTTT,CASSIGDRGFQPQHF
TRBV19,.,TRBD2,TRBJ2-3,TGTGCCAGTAGTATTAGGACTAGGGGAACAGATACGCAGTATTTT,CASSIRTRGTDTQYF
TRBV6-5,.,.,TRBJ2-1,TGTGCCAGCAGATACCGGGACATAGGGTTCTTC,CASRYRDIGFF
TRBV2,.,.,TRBJ1-2,TGTGCCAGCGCACAGGCTACCAACTATGGCTACACCTTC,CASAQATNYGYTF
TRBV19,once,.,TRBJ2-6,TGTGCCAGTAGTGGGCAGACCCTACACTCTGGGGCCAACGTCCTGACTTTC,CASSGQTLHSGANVLTF
TRBV28,.,TRBD1,TRBJ1-5,TGTGCCAGCAGTTCCCACAGGGGGAGTCAGCCCCAGCATTTT,CASSSHRGSQPQHF
TRBV6-5,.,.,TRBJ2-7,TGTGCCAGCAAACTCCTGACTCGGGACGAGCAGTACTTC,CASKLLTRDEQYF
TRBV5-3,.,TRBD2,TRBJ2-2,TGTGCCAGAACGGGACTAGCGGACACCGGGGAGCTGTTTTTT,CARTGLADTGELFF
TRBV3-1/TRBV3-2,.,.,TRBJ1-2,TGTGCCAGCAGCCAAGAATACTCCATCTACTATGGCTACACCTTC,CASSQEYSIYYGYTF
TRBV5-1,.,TRBD2,TRBJ2-3,TGCGCCAGCAGCCCCGGGACTAGCACCACAGATACGCAGTATTTT,CASSPGTSTTDTQYF
TRBV3-1/TRBV3-2,.,.,TRBJ2-7,TGTGCCAGCTCCCCAGGCTTTGACGAGCAGTACTTC,CASSPGFDEQYF
TRBV19,.,.,TRBJ1-1,TGTGCCAGTACTCCCCAGGGTACTAGGGACACTGAAGCTTTCTTT,CASTPQGTRDTEAFF
TRBV5-1,.,TRBD2,TRBJ2-7,TGCGCCAGCAGCCGAACCGGGACTAGCGGGGGGTCTTACGAGCAGTACTTC,CASSRTGTSGGSYEQYF
TRBV6-5,.,TRBD1,TRBJ2-4,TGTGCCAGCAGCCTACAGGGGTCCAAAAACATTCAGTACTTC,CASSLQGSKNIQYF
TRBV28,.,TRBD1,TRBJ2-7,TGTGCCAGCAGTCGACCCGGGACAGGGTCCTACGAGCAGTACTTC,CASSRPGTGSYEQYF
TRBV7-8,.,TRBD2,TRBJ2-3,TGTGCCAGCAGCTTAGCGCTCGTGAGCGGGGCCACAGATACGCAGTATTTT,CASSLALVSGATDTQYF
TRBV4-2,.,TRBD1,TRBJ1-2,TGTGCCAGCAGCCAAGACGCGGGACAGAACTATGGCTACACCTTC,CASSQDAGQNYGYTF
TRBV5-1,.,TRBD1,TRBJ1-2,TGCGCCAGCAGCTCTGGACAGGGTAGTGATGGCTACACCTTC,CASSSGQGSDGYTF
TRBV12-3/TRBV12-4,.,.,TRBJ2-2,TGTGCCAGCAGTTTATGGGGTGACGGGGAGCTGTTTTTT,CASSLWGDGELFF
TRBV5-4,medium-sized,.,TRBJ1-2,TGTGCCAGCAGCTTGAGCAGGACTAACTATGGCTACACCTTC,CASSLSRTNYGYTF
TRBV2,.,.,TRBJ1-2,TGTGCCAGCAGTGAAGCGCTCGGTGGCAGAATGGCCTATGGCTACACCTTC,CASSEALGGRMAYGYTF
TRBV25-1,few,TRBD2,TRBJ2-5,TGTGCCAGCAGTGAATTGACTAGCGGGGGGAAGACCCAGTACTTC,CASSELTSGGKTQYF
TRBV19,.,.,TRBJ1-1,TGTGCCAGTAGGTACAGATCTCTGAACACTGAAGCTTTCTTT,CASRYRSLNTEAFF
TRBV19,.,TRBD2,TRBJ2-3,TGTGCCAGTAGTATAAATAAGCGGGGGAGAGATACGCAGTATTTT,CASSINKRGRDTQYF
TRBV19,.,TRBD2,TRBJ2-5,TGTGCCAGTAGTCTTCGTCGGGGGACTAGCGGGGGCCAAGAGACCCAGTACTTC,CASSLRRGTSGGQETQYF
TRBV6-5,.,.,TRBJ1-6,TGTGCCAGCAGTTCCGGGACTCACGACAATTCACCCCTCCACTTT,CASSSGTHDNSPLHF
TRBV30,.,.,TRBJ2-7,TGTGCCTGGAGTGTAGGAAACAGCTACGAGCAGTACTTC,CAWSVGNSYEQYF
TRBV7-9,once,.,TRBJ2-5,TGTGCCAGCAGGGCCCGGGAGACCCAGTACTTC,CASRARETQYF
TRBV2,once,.,TRBJ1-6,TGTGCCAGCACCGACGATGTGGGGTCACCCCTCCACTTT,CASTDDVGSPLHF
TRBV4-1,once,.,TRBJ1-1,TGCGCCAGCAGCCCCTCACCGACAGGGAACACTGAAGCTTTCTTT,CASSPSPTGNTEAFF
TRBV6-4,.,TRBD2,TRBJ2-1,TGTGCCAGCAGTGAGACTAGCGGGGGGTACAATGAGCAGTTCTTC,CASSETSGGYNEQFF
TRBV10-3,.,.,TRBJ2-3,TGTGCCATCAGTGAAGGCAAGCCCACAGATACGCAGTATTTT,CAISEGKPTDTQYF
TRBV5-1,.,TRBD1,TRBJ2-4,TGCGCCAGCAGCTTGGGACAGGGCAACATTCAGTACTTC,CASSLGQGNIQYF
TRBV7-9,.,TRBD2,TRBJ2-3,TGTGCCAGCAGCTTAGGTTTAGCGGGGGCCTTGAGTGGGCAGTATTTT,CASSLGLAGALSGQYF
TRBV2,.,.,TRBJ1-1,TGTGCCAGTAGCGGGACAAAAAAGATGGAAGCTTTCTTT,CASSGTKKMEAFF
TRBV4-1,.,.,TRBJ2-5,TGCGCCAGCAGCCAGCCAGGGGAGGGGGCCCAGTACTTC,CASSQPGEGAQYF
TRBV12-3/TRBV12-4,.,.,TRBJ1-5,TGTGCCAGCAGTTTCAATCCGGGTGAGCCCCAGCATTTT,CASSFNPGEPQHF
TRBV2,.,.,TRBJ1-2,TGTGCCAGCAGCAGCGGGTATGGCTACACCTTC,CASSSGYGYTF
TRBV19,few,.,TRBJ2-3,TGTGCCAGTAGTATCCTCCACGGAGATACGCAGTATTTT,CASSILHGDTQYF